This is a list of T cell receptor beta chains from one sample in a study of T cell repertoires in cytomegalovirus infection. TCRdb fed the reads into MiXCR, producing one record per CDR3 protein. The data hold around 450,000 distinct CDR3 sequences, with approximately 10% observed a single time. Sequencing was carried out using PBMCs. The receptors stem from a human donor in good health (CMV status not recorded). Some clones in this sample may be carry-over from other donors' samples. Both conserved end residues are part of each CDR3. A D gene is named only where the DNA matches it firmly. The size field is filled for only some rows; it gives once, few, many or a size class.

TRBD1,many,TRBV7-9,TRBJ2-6,CASSQGQTYSGANVLTF,TGTGCCAGCAGCCAGGGACAGACCTACTCTGGGGCCAACGTCCTGACTTTC
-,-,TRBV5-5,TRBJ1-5,CASSVLVSPNQPQHF,TGTGCCAGCAGCGTACTGGTGAGCCCCAATCAGCCCCAGCATTTT
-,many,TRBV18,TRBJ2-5,CASSPYSEETQYF,TGTGCCAGCTCACCGTACAGCGAAGAGACCCAGTACTTC
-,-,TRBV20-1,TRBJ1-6,CSARAGGRNSPLHF,TGCAGTGCTAGAGCGGGGGGTCGTAATTCACCCCTCCACTTT
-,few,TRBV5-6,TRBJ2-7,CASSFGREPYEQYF,TGTGCCAGCAGCTTTGGGCGGGAACCGTACGAGCAGTACTTC
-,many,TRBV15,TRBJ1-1,CATSRDRSYEGAEAFF,TGTGCCACCAGCAGAGATCGATCGTATGAGGGAGCTGAAGCTTTCTTT
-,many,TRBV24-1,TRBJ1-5,CATSDCWQYSNQPQHF,TGTGCCACCAGTGATTGTTGGCAGTATAGCAATCAGCCCCAGCATTTT
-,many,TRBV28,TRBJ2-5,CASSPSRGYQETQYF,TGTGCCAGCAGCCCCAGTAGGGGCTATCAAGAGACCCAGTACTTC
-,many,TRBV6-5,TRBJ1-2,CASSQRGQYYGYTF,TGTGCCAGCAGTCAACGAGGACAGTACTATGGCTACACCTTC
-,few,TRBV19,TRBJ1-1,CASSIPGPTEAFF,TGTGCCAGTAGTATACCAGGGCCCACTGAAGCTTTCTTT
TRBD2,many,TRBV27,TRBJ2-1,CASSLAGAHYNEQFF,TGTGCCAGCAGTCTAGCGGGAGCCCATTACAATGAGCAGTTCTTC
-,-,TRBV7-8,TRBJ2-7,CASSPAEISYEQYF,TGTGCCAGCAGCCCCGCTGAGATTTCCTACGAGCAGTACTTC
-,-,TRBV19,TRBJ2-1,CASRKTAEPYNEQFF,TGTGCCAGTAGAAAGACAGCCGAACCCTACAATGAGCAGTTCTTC
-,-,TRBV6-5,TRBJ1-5,CASSPRGRNQLQHF,TGTGCCAGCAGCCCCCGGGGGCGGAATCAGCTCCAGCATTTT
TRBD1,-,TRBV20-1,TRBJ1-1,CSATTGRAEAFF,TGCAGTGCCACGACAGGGCGCGCTGAAGCTTTCTTT
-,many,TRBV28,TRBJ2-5,CASKSLGSQETQYF,TGTGCCAGCAAAAGTCTCGGATCACAAGAGACCCAGTACTTC
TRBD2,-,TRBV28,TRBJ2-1,CASIPSGAAYNEQFF,TGTGCCAGCATACCCAGCGGGGCCGCCTACAATGAGCAGTTCTTC
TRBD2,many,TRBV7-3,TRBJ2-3,CASSPSGLAKYF,TGTGCCAGCAGCCCTTCGGGACTAGCAAAATATTTT
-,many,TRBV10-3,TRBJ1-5,CAISDFQGRSGQPQHF,TGTGCCATCAGTGATTTCCAGGGCAGGTCCGGTCAGCCCCAGCATTTT
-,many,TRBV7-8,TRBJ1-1,CASSLMRFPEKNTEAFF,TGTGCCAGCAGCTTAATGAGGTTTCCAGAAAAGAACACTGAAGCTTTCTTT
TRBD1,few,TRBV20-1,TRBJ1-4,CSARDLTGGTVANEKLFF,TGCAGTGCTAGAGATCTAACAGGGGGCACCGTAGCTAATGAAAAACTGTTTTTT
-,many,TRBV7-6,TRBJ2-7,CASSPRRGTGDYEQYF,TGTGCCAGCAGCCCGCGGCGGGGGACAGGAGACTACGAGCAGTACTTC
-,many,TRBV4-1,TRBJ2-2,CASSHLGNTGELFF,TGCGCCAGCAGCCATCTCGGAAACACCGGGGAGCTGTTTTTT
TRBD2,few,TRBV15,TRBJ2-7,CATSRDWEGRYEQYF,TGTGCCACCAGCAGAGATTGGGAGGGCCGTTACGAGCAGTACTTC
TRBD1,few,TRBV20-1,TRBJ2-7,CSARDGKQGISYEQYF,TGCAGTGCTAGAGATGGGAAACAGGGGATCTCCTACGAGCAGTACTTC
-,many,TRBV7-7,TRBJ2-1,CASSPTSLPGNEQFF,TGTGCTAGCAGCCCGACTAGTCTCCCAGGGAATGAGCAGTTCTTC
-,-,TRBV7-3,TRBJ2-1,CVSSRGGSYNEQFF,TGTGTCAGCTCCAGGGGAGGCTCCTACAATGAGCAGTTCTTC
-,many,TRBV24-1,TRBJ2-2,CATSESITGELFF,TGTGCCACCAGTGAGTCCATTACCGGGGAGCTGTTTTTT
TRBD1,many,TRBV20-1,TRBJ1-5,CSARDSSDRGRPQHF,TGCAGTGCTAGAGATTCTTCTGACAGGGGGAGGCCCCAGCATTTT
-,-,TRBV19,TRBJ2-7,CASSIAEGGFEQYF,TGTGCCAGTAGTATAGCTGAGGGAGGTTTCGAGCAGTACTTC
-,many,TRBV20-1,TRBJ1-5,CSASRGDSNQPQHF,TGCAGTGCTAGTCGAGGGGATAGCAATCAGCCCCAGCATTTT
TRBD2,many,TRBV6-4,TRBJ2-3,CASSGSSSGGAGTQYF,TGTGCCAGCAGTGGGTCTTCTAGCGGGGGGGCCGGGACGCAGTATTTT
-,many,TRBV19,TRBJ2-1,CASSLGWSYNEQFF,TGTGCCAGTAGCCTGGGTTGGTCCTACAATGAGCAGTTCTTC
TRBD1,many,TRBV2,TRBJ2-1,CASSRGGAYSNEQFF,TGTGCCAGCAGTCGAGGGGGCGCGTATTCCAATGAGCAGTTCTTC
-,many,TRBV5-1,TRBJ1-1,CASRGATEAFF,TGCGCCAGCAGGGGCGCCACTGAAGCTTTCTTT
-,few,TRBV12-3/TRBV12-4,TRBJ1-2,CASSPQWLHGYTF,TGTGCCAGCAGTCCCCAATGGCTCCATGGCTACACCTTC
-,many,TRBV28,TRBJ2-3,CASFSGYSDTQYF,TGTGCCAGCTTTTCTGGTTATTCAGATACGCAGTATTTT
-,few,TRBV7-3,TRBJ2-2,CASSPSGTQNTGELFF,TGTGCCAGCAGCCCATCCGGGACTCAGAACACCGGGGAGCTGTTTTTT
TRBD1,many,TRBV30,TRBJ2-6,CAWSQGAFSGANVLTF,TGTGCCTGGAGCCAGGGGGCCTTCTCTGGGGCCAACGTCCTGACTTTC
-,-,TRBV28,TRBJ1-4,CASSSQQGFEKLFF,TGTGCCAGCAGTTCGCAGCAGGGTTTTGAAAAACTGTTTTTT
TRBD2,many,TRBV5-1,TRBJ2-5,CASSTGTSGVQETQYF,TGCGCCAGCAGCACCGGGACTAGCGGGGTCCAAGAGACCCAGTACTTC
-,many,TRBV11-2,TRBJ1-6,CASSGAHNSPLHF,TGTGCCAGCAGCGGGGCCCATAATTCACCCCTCCACTTT
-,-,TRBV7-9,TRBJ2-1,CASSPLGEDEQFF,TGTGCCAGCAGCCCTTTAGGGGAGGATGAGCAGTTCTTC
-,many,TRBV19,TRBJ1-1,CASSIRLGNTEAFF,TGTGCCAGTAGTATACGGCTGGGGAACACTGAAGCTTTCTTT
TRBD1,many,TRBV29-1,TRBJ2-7,CSVQGAYEQYF,TGCAGCGTTCAGGGGGCCTACGAGCAGTACTTC